Listed below are T cell receptor beta chains from one sample, sequenced in a study of a mutant IDH1 vaccine in newly diagnosed glioma. The method was immunoSEQ multiplex PCR; TCRdb's version includes in-frame clones alone and lacks a portion of them. The data contain tens of thousands of clones, 65% to 85% of them seen just once; the ten biggest clones take up about 4.5%. Sequencing used peripheral blood mononuclear cells (PBMCs), obtained from a glioma patient treated with radiotherapy, temozolomide or both. These receptors originate from a woman aged 18-29 years with glioma. Some clones in this sample may be carry-over from other donors' samples. Both conserved end residues are part of each CDR3. D genes are given only for firm matches. Size values are once, few and many counts, or a class for expanded clones, and some rows have none.

v_call	cdr3_length	clone_size	d_call	j_call	cdr3_aa	cdr3_nt
TRBV4-3	16	.	.	TRBJ2-2	CASSQDPGPNTGELFF	TGCGCCAGCAGCCAAGATCCGGGACCGAACACCGGGGAGCTGTTTTTT
TRBV11-3	15	.	.	TRBJ1-1	CASRRGGLDNTEAFF	TGTGCCAGCCGCCGGGGGGGGCTTGATAACACTGAAGCTTTCTTT
TRBV7-9	15	.	.	TRBJ2-2	CASSLGETNTGELFF	TGTGCCAGCAGTCTCGGGGAAACGAACACCGGGGAGCTGTTTTTT
TRBV5-1	18	medium-sized	.	TRBJ2-6	CASNGGQLPNSGANVLTF	TGCGCCAGCAACGGGGGACAGCTTCCCAACTCTGGGGCCAACGTCCTGACTTTC
TRBV7-9	11	.	.	TRBJ2-7	CASSFPDRQYF	TGTGCCAGCAGCTTTCCGGACAGGCAGTACTTC
TRBV29-1	13	.	.	TRBJ2-2	CSGRRSGTGELFF	TGCAGCGGGAGGAGGTCTGGAACCGGGGAGCTGTTTTTT
TRBV21-1	14	once	.	TRBJ2-3	CASSKGNNTDTQYF	TGTGCCAGCAGCAAAGGGAACAACACAGATACGCAGTATTTT
TRBV6-5	15	.	.	TRBJ2-7	CASSYSRGSSYEQYF	TGTGCCAGCAGTTACTCGAGGGGGAGCTCCTACGAGCAGTACTTC
TRBV10-3	14	.	TRBD2	TRBJ2-5	CAISPSGGLETQYF	TGTGCCATCAGTCCAAGCGGGGGTCTCGAGACCCAGTACTTC
TRBV5-1	16	.	TRBD2	TRBJ2-1	CASSLEGGRSVNEQFF	TGCGCCAGCAGCTTGGAGGGCGGGAGAAGTGTGAATGAGCAGTTCTTC
TRBV5-6	16	once	.	TRBJ2-7	CASSLGPSRLPYEQYF	TGTGCCAGCAGCTTGGGCCCATCGAGGCTTCCCTACGAGCAGTACTTC
TRBV5-4	16	.	.	TRBJ2-2	CASSSDTAKGTGELFF	TGTGCCAGCAGCTCGGACACCGCGAAAGGGACCGGGGAGCTGTTTTTT
TRBV7-2	15	.	TRBD2	TRBJ2-7	CASGRLAGGPYEQYF	TGTGCCAGCGGCAGACTAGCGGGGGGCCCCTACGAGCAGTACTTC
TRBV7-2	15	.	.	TRBJ2-7	CASSLDWTTFYEQYF	TGTGCCAGCAGCTTAGATTGGACTACCTTTTACGAGCAGTACTTC
TRBV13	15	.	TRBD2	TRBJ2-1	CASSAGLAAYNEQFF	TGTGCCAGCAGCGCGGGACTAGCGGCCTACAATGAGCAGTTCTTC
TRBV6-5	11	.	.	TRBJ2-5	CASSSRGTQYF	TGTGCCAGCAGTTCACGGGGGACCCAGTACTTC
TRBV5-6	13	.	.	TRBJ1-6	CASSWQDNSPLHF	TGTGCCAGCAGCTGGCAAGATAATTCACCCCTCCACTTT
TRBV7-9	14	.	.	TRBJ1-2	CASSLARGLQGYTF	TGTGCCAGCAGCTTAGCAAGGGGCTTGCAGGGCTACACCTTC
TRBV9	13	.	.	TRBJ1-2	CASSVAQGASYTF	TGTGCCAGCAGCGTAGCTCAAGGGGCGAGCTACACCTTC
TRBV11-3	13	.	.	TRBJ2-7	CASSLTTSYEQYF	TGTGCCAGCAGCTTAACGACCTCCTACGAGCAGTACTTC
TRBV2	15	.	TRBD1	TRBJ2-1	CASSPDRGNYNEQFF	TGTGCCAGCAGTCCAGACAGGGGTAACTACAATGAGCAGTTCTTC
TRBV29-1	15	.	TRBD1	TRBJ1-2	CSVEDPRGLDYGYTF	TGCAGCGTTGAAGACCCCAGGGGGCTCGACTATGGCTACACCTTC
TRBV30	13	.	TRBD2	TRBJ2-5	CAWRTREGETQYF	TGTGCCTGGAGGACTAGGGAGGGAGAGACCCAGTACTTC
TRBV5-4	13	.	.	TRBJ1-2	CASSLGGNYGYTF	TGTGCCAGCAGCTTGGGGGGGAACTATGGCTACACCTTC
TRBV7-3	15	.	TRBD1	TRBJ2-2	CASSPHRGDTGELFF	TGTGCCAGCAGCCCTCACAGGGGGGACACCGGGGAGCTGTTTTTT
TRBV27	16	.	TRBD1	TRBJ1-2	CASSDTGTGVNYGYTF	TGTGCCAGCAGTGACACCGGGACAGGGGTAAACTATGGCTACACCTTC
TRBV6-5	16	.	.	TRBJ1-3	CASSYSQGISGNTIYF	TGTGCCAGCAGTTACTCTCAGGGGATCAGTGGAAACACCATATATTTT
TRBV6-6	15	.	TRBD1	TRBJ2-7	CASSPPPDRGGKQYF	TGTGCCAGCAGTCCCCCCCCGGACAGGGGTGGAAAGCAGTACTTC
TRBV25-1	17	once	TRBD1	TRBJ2-2	CATSPTGVIINTGELFF	TGTGCCACCTCCCCGACAGGGGTTATTATTAACACCGGGGAGCTGTTTTTT
TRBV7-9	19	.	TRBD2	TRBJ2-1	CASSLAPLAGGLFPNEQFF	TGTGCCAGCAGCTTAGCTCCGCTAGCGGGGGGTCTCTTCCCCAATGAGCAGTTCTTC
TRBV6-5	15	.	.	TRBJ1-2	CASSYSGGGDYGYTF	TGTGCCAGCAGTTACAGCGGCGGGGGTGACTATGGCTACACCTTC
TRBV7-9	11	.	.	TRBJ2-7	CASSPRYEQYF	TGTGCCAGCAGCCCCCGGTACGAGCAGTACTTC
TRBV18	14	.	.	TRBJ2-6	CASSRDPGANVLTF	TGTGCCAGCTCACGCGACCCTGGGGCCAACGTCCTGACTTTC
TRBV7-9	14	.	.	TRBJ2-4	CASSSEVAKNIQYF	TGTGCCAGCAGCTCGGAGGTAGCCAAAAACATTCAGTACTTC
TRBV5-1	16	.	TRBD2	TRBJ2-7	CASSFPAGGGSYEQYF	TGCGCCAGCAGCTTTCCAGCGGGAGGTGGATCCTACGAGCAGTACTTC
TRBV9	14	.	.	TRBJ2-7	CASSVAEGAYEQYF	TGTGCCAGCAGCGTAGCCGAAGGAGCCTACGAGCAGTACTTC
TRBV5-1	16	.	.	TRBJ1-2	CASSLVGGARDYGYTF	TGCGCCAGCAGCTTGGTAGGGGGGGCCAGAGACTATGGCTACACCTTC
TRBV4-1	16	.	TRBD1	TRBJ2-2	CASSQERQGATGELFF	TGCGCCAGCAGCCAAGAACGGCAGGGGGCCACCGGGGAGCTGTTTTTT
TRBV5-4	15	.	.	TRBJ1-5	CASSLGGDRDQPQHF	TGTGCCAGCAGCTTGGGAGGGGATCGGGATCAGCCCCAGCATTTT
TRBV19	13	.	.	TRBJ1-1	CASSIWGPTEAFF	TGTGCCAGTAGTATTTGGGGGCCCACTGAAGCTTTCTTT
TRBV6-1	15	.	TRBD1	TRBJ2-7	CASSERQGSWGEQYF	TGTGCCAGCAGTGAGCGACAGGGGTCGTGGGGCGAGCAGTACTTC
TRBV7-6	13	.	TRBD1	TRBJ2-7	CASSLGTAYEQYF	TGTGCCAGCAGCCTCGGGACAGCCTACGAGCAGTACTTC
TRBV5-1	12	once	.	TRBJ1-2	CASWGGAHGYTF	TGCGCCAGCTGGGGGGGGGCTCATGGCTACACCTTC
TRBV30	12	.	.	TRBJ2-7	CAWGGGPYEQYF	TGTGCCTGGGGAGGGGGGCCCTACGAGCAGTACTTC
TRBV4-1	14	.	.	TRBJ1-1	CASSHRALGTEAFF	TGCGCCAGCAGTCACCGGGCCCTAGGTACTGAAGCTTTCTTT
TRBV19	13	.	.	TRBJ1-2	CASSPSGNYGYTF	TGTGCCAGTAGTCCCTCCGGCAACTATGGCTACACCTTC
TRBV6-5	14	.	.	TRBJ1-1	CASSYAQVDTEAFF	TGTGCCAGCAGTTACGCACAGGTTGACACTGAAGCTTTCTTT
TRBV20-1	11	.	.	TRBJ1-2	CSAPEQRGYTF	TGCAGTGCTCCGGAGCAGCGGGGCTACACCTTC
TRBV9	11	.	.	TRBJ2-3	CASGPRQAQYF	TGTGCCAGCGGCCCCCGCCAGGCGCAGTATTTT
TRBV13	14	.	.	TRBJ1-1	CASSLGQGWTEAFF	TGTGCCAGCAGCTTAGGCCAGGGTTGGACTGAAGCTTTCTTT